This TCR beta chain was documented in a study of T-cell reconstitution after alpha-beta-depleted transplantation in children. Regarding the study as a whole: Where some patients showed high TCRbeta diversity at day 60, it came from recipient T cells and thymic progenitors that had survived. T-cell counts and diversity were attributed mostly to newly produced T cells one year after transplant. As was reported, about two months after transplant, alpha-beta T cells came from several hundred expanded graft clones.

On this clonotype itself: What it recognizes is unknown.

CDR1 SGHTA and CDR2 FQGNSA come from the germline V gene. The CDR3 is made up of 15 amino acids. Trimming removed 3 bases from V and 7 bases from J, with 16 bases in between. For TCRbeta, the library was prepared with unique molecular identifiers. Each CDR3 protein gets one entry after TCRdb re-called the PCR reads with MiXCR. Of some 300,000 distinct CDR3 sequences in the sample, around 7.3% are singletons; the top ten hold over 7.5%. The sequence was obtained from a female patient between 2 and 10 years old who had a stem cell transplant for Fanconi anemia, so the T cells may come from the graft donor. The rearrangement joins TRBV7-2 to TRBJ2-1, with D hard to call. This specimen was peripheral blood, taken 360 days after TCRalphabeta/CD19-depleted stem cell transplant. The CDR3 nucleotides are TGTGCCAGCAGCTTCAAGGCCTTTGGCGCTAATGAGCAGTTCTTC. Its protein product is CASSFKAFGANEQFF.